What follows are 23 T cell receptor beta chains derived from one specimen sequenced in a study of neurological immune-mediated disorders (dated by TCRdb to between 2018 and 2021). The library came from 5' RACE. The sequencer was an Illumina HiSeq 2500. In-frame beta chains were kept once TCRdb had trimmed the public reads at Q25 with fastp and called clones with MiXCR. Every CDR3 protein is listed once, alongside the most common genes and DNA of its rows. This sample has 50,000 to 75,000 distinct CDR3 sequences in its table, and more than 3.5% of those were observed once. The ten biggest clones cover more than 2.5% of the sample. The sample comprised PBMCs. These receptors were collected from a man aged 50 to 60 with multiple sclerosis.

This clonotype was seen many times. V gene TRBV11-2 combines with J gene TRBJ2-3, with D perhaps TRBD2 (5 bases). This CDR3 has 13 residues. Germline V lookup: CDR1 SGHAT, CDR2 FQNNGV. Trimming removed 8 bases at V and 2 bases at J, with 11 bases between. The DNA for the CDR3 is TGTGCCAGCGGAGGTATTCCCACAGATACGCAGTATTTT. Its translation is CASGGIPTDTQYF.

This clonotype has ten or more counts. Here the CDR3 reads CASSIERDQPQHF. CDR3 nucleotide sequence: TGTGCCAGCAGCATAGAGCGGGATCAGCCCCAGCATTTT. The rearrangement joins TRBV7-2 to TRBJ1-5; D uncertain. V was clipped by 5 bases and J by 5 bases, with 10 bases between them. CDR1 and CDR2 (germline): SGHTA, FQGNSA. The CDR3 consists of 13 residues.

This clonotype was detected many times. V usage is TRBV5-5 and J usage is TRBJ2-7, with unresolved D. This CDR3 is built from 13 residues. CDR1 and CDR2 (germline): SGHKS, YYEKEE (reference sequence). Trimming cost V 0 bases and J 0 bases, with 4 bases left between them. The CDR3, as DNA: TGTGCCAGCAGCTTGGCCAGCTCCTACGAGCAGTACTTC. Translating it yields CASSLASSYEQYF.

In its sample, this clonotype was seen many times. The rearrangement joins TRBV20-1 to TRBJ2-3, with D tentatively TRBD2 (5 bases). Per the germline V gene, CDR1 is DFQATT and CDR2 is SNEGSKA (reference sequence). CDR3 length: 13 amino acids. The CDR3 DNA reads TGCAAAGGGATGGCCGGGGTCGGGGATACGCAGTATTTT. This sequence encodes CKGMAGVGDTQYF.

This clonotype showed up many times. The rearrangement joins TRBV5-1 to TRBJ1-1; D ambiguous. The length of the CDR3 is 14 residues. V gave up 0 bases and J gave up 1 base, with 7 bases separating them. The germline gives CDR1 SGHRS, CDR2 YFSETQ. The CDR3 DNA reads TGCGCCAGCAGCTTGGCCGTGGGGAACACTGAAGCTTTCTTT. Translated: CASSLAVGNTEAFF.

This clonotype was found many times. The chain carries TRBV12-3 or TRBV12-4 and TRBJ2-1; TRBD2 aligns across 8 bases. This CDR3 has 15 amino acids. With V trimmed by 7 bases and J by 0 bases, 5 bases remained unmatched. CDR3 protein: CASNTRGGSYNEQFF. Here the CDR3 DNA reads TGTGCCAGCAATACACGGGGGGGCTCCTACAATGAGCAGTTCTTC.

In its sample, this clonotype was seen many times. This chain connects TRBV29-1 to TRBJ1-2; TRBD1 is a possible D gene (6 bases). The CDR3 is 13 residues long. Germline CDR1 and CDR2: SQVTM and ANQGSEA. Trimming removed 4 bases from V and 4 bases from J, with 13 bases in between. The CDR3 bases are TGCAGCGTTGGTGGGGGCGAGGGCTATGGCTACACCTTC. Protein: CSVGGGEGYGYTF.

A note on this clonotype: A much larger clone lies a single base off, so this may be a read error. The chain links TRBV4-1 to TRBJ2-7; D not resolved. Trimming left V 4 bases short and J 6 bases short, with 13 bases between. The germline V gene encodes CDR1 MGHRA and CDR2 YSYEKL. This CDR3 comprises 13 residues. The CDR3 coding sequence is TGCGCCAGCAGCCTTCGAAAGGGCCGCGAGCAGTACTTC. Protein: CASSLRKGREQYF.

This clonotype came up many times. The V and J genes are TRBV5-6 and TRBJ2-1; tentative D call: TRBD1 (6 bases). Per the germline V gene, CDR1 is SGHDT and CDR2 is YYEEEE. The length of the CDR3 is 15 residues. The V end was cut by 5 bases, the J end by 5 bases, with 17 bases between. DNA of the CDR3: TGTGCCAGCAGAAACACAGGGCACCTAAACAATGAGCAGTTCTTC. It codes for CASRNTGHLNNEQFF. The full variable domain, rest sourced from reference TRBV5-6 and TRBJ2-1, is DAGVTQSPTHLIKTRGQQVTLRCSPKSGHDTVSWYQQALGQGPQFIFQYYEEEERQRGNFPDRFSGHQFPNYSSELNVNALLLGDSALYLCASRNTGHLNNEQFFGPGTRLTVL.

This clonotype was seen a few times. The chain uses TRBV10-3 and TRBJ1-2; D is undetermined. CDR1 and CDR2 (germline): ENHRY, SYGVKD. V dropped 0 bases and J dropped 3 bases, with 11 bases sitting between them. This CDR3 has 15 residues. The CDR3 nucleotides are TGTGCCATCAGTGAGTCTTCAGGTCTTGACTATGGCTACACCTTC. Translating gives CAISESSGLDYGYTF.

This clonotype has at least ten counts. V is TRBV29-1 and J is TRBJ1-1; D possibly corresponds to TRBD1 (6 bases). Germline V gene data show CDR1 as SQVTM and CDR2 as ANQGSEA. The CDR3 consists of 16 residues. The ends were cut back, 2 bases at V and 1 base at J, with 17 bases in the middle. This CDR3 reads CSVERGGVNANTEAFF. The DNA for the CDR3 is TGCAGCGTTGAACGAGGGGGGGTAAATGCGAACACTGAAGCTTTCTTT.

This clonotype was detected ten times or more. This chain connects TRBV12-3 or TRBV12-4 to TRBJ2-3, with D hard to call. V was shortened by 10 bases and J by 1 base, with 12 bases between the two germline ends. The CDR3 length is 13 residues. CDR3 DNA sequence: TGTGCCACGGCCGAAAGCGGCACAGATACGCAGTATTTT. This encodes CATAESGTDTQYF.

V and J are TRBV12-3 or TRBV12-4 and TRBJ2-7, with a tentative D call TRBD2 (6 bases). V was shortened by 2 bases and J by 6 bases, with 11 bases between the two germline ends. CDR3 length: 13 amino acids. The CDR3 sequence: CASSLTRDGEQYV. CDR3 DNA sequence: TGTGCCAGCAGTTTAACGCGGGATGGCGAGCAGTACGTC.

Many counts were recorded for this clonotype. V is TRBV20-1 and J is TRBJ2-3, with TRBD1 matching over 7 bases. Trimming at V came to 6 bases and at J to 4 bases, leaving 7 bases not matched to a gene. Per germline, CDR1 DFQATT and CDR2 SNEGSKA (reference sequence). The CDR3 runs 13 residues. CDR3 sequence reads: CSAHRQGADTQYF. CDR3 in DNA: TGCAGTGCCCACCGACAGGGCGCAGATACGCAGTATTTT.

The table lists this clonotype with many counts. The chain links TRBV4-3 to TRBJ1-2; no firm D call. This CDR3 spans 14 amino acids. Germline values: CDR1 LGHNA, CDR2 YSLEER. Trimming removed 1 base at V and 2 bases at J, with 8 bases between. The CDR3, as DNA: TGCGCCAGCAGCCAAGCGTGGGGAAACTATGGCTACACCTTC. Translated: CASSQAWGNYGYTF.

Ten or more counts support this clonotype. The genes are TRBV20-1 and TRBJ1-1; weak D call: TRBD1 (5 bases). CDR1 DFQATT and CDR2 SNEGSKA come from the germline V gene (reference sequence). The V end was cut by 8 bases, the J end by 4 bases, with 11 bases between. The CDR3 has 11 amino acids. The CDR3 region has the DNA TGCAGTCTCCAGGGACCCACTGAAGCTTTCTTT. Residues: CSLQGPTEAFF.

This clonotype was observed a handful of times. A much larger clone sits a single nucleotide away, making a read error possible. The chain combines TRBV6-6 with TRBJ1-5; no clear D gene. The V and J ends lost 6 bases and 8 bases respectively, with 11 bases between them. Germline CDR1 is MNHNY and CDR2 is SVGAGI (reference sequence). This CDR3 region has 12 residues. DNA of the CDR3: TGTGCCAGCAGAAAGGGTTTGGAGCCCCAGCATTTT. It translates to CASRKGLEPQHF.

The chain employs TRBV20-1 and TRBJ1-1; D is perhaps TRBD1 (5 bases). Per germline, CDR1 DFQATT and CDR2 SNEGSKA (reference sequence). This CDR3 spans 15 amino acids. Between the trimmed V and J ends, which lost 3 bases and 0 bases, there was a span of 14 bases. CDR3 bases: TGCAGTGCTAGGTCCCTGCGGGGGATGAACACTGAAGCTTTCTTT. It is translated as CSARSLRGMNTEAFF.

V is TRBV20-1 and J is TRBJ1-2; no clear D. CDR1 is DFQATT and CDR2 is SNEGSKA in the germline V gene (reference sequence). CDR3 length: 14 amino acids. V shed 0 bases and J shed 3 bases, with 11 bases lying between them. CDR3 sequence: CSAREMGSHYGYTF. DNA for the CDR3: TGCAGTGCTAGAGAGATGGGGTCCCACTATGGCTACACCTTC.

At least ten counts were recorded for this clonotype. V is TRBV5-1 and J is TRBJ2-5; 9 positions agree with TRBD1. With V trimmed by 3 bases and J by 5 bases, 8 bases remained unmatched. The CDR3 sequence is 15 residues long. CDR1 is SGHRS, CDR2 YFSETQ, per germline. CDR3 amino acids: CASSSPGQGDETQYF. The CDR3 DNA reads as TGCGCCAGCAGCTCCCCGGGACAGGGAGACGAGACCCAGTACTTC.

This clonotype was seen many times. V usage is TRBV7-9 and J usage is TRBJ1-1, with TRBD1 matching over 8 bases. CDR1 and CDR2 (germline): SEHNR, FQNEAQ (reference sequence). Unmatched junction bases numbered 5, after V lost 5 bases and J lost 0 bases. The CDR3 consists of 15 residues. The DNA of the CDR3 is TGTGCCAGCAGCCCGCAGGGACAGGTGAACACTGAAGCTTTCTTT. It specifies CASSPQGQVNTEAFF.

This clonotype appeared many times. The chain combines TRBV20-1 with TRBJ2-5; 9 bases map to TRBD1. Trimming at V came to 6 bases and at J to 6 bases, leaving 8 bases not matched to a gene. CDR3 length: 13 residues. CDR1 is DFQATT, CDR2 SNEGSKA, per germline (reference sequence). CDR3 residues: CSAPGTGIQTQYF. Here the CDR3 DNA reads TGCAGTGCCCCCGGGACAGGGATTCAGACCCAGTACTTC.

This clonotype appeared a few times. The CDR3 sequence is CASSLAGDKLFF. CDR3 sequence (DNA): TGTGCCAGCTCACTGGCGGGGGACAAACTGTTTTTT. The chain combines TRBV18 with TRBJ1-4, with D possibly TRBD1 on 5 matching bases. The ends were cut back, 4 bases at V and 11 bases at J, with 11 bases in the middle. This CDR3 contains 12 residues. Germline CDR1 KGHSH, CDR2 LQKENI.